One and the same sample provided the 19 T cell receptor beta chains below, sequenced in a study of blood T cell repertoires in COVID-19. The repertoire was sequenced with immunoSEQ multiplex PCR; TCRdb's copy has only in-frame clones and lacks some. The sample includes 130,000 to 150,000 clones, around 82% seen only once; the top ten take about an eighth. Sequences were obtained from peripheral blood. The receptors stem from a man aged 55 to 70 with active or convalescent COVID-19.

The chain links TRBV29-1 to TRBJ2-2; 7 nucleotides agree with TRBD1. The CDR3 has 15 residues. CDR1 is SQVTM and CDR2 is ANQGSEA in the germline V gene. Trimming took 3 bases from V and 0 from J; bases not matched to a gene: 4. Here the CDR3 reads CSVDPTGANTGELFF. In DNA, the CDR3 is TGCAGCGTTGACCCCACAGGGGCGAACACCGGGGAGCTGTTTTTT.

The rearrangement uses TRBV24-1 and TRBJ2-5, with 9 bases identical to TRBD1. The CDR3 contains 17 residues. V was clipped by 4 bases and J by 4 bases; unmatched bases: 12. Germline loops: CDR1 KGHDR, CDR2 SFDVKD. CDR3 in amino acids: CATSEPAQGAGLETQYF. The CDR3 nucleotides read TGTGCCACCAGTGAGCCCGCACAGGGGGCGGGTTTAGAGACCCAGTACTTC.

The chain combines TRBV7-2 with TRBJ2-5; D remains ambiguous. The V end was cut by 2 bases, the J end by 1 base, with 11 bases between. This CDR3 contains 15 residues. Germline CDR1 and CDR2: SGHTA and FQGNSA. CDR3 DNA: TGTGCCAGCAGCTTACATTATCAGTTCCAAGAGACCCAGTACTTC. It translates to CASSLHYQFQETQYF.

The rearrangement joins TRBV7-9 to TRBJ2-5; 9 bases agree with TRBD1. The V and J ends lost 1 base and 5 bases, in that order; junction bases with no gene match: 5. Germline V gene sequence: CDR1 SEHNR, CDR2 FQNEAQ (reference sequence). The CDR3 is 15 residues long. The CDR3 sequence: CASSLGQGGPETQYF. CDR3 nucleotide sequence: TGTGCCAGCAGCTTAGGACAGGGGGGTCCGGAGACCCAGTACTTC.

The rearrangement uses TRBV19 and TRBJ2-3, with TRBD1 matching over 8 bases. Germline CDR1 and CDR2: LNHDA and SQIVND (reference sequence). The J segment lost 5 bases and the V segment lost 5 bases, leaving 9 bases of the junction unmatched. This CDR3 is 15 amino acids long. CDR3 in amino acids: CASSARTGLGDTQYF. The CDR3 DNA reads TGTGCCAGTAGTGCGAGGACAGGGCTGGGAGATACGCAGTATTTT.

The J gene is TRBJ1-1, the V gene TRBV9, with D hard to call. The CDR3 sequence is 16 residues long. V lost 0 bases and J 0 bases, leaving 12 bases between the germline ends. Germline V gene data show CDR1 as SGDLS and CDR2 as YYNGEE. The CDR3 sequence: CASSVAALSVNTEAFF. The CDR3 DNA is TGTGCCAGCAGCGTAGCCGCCCTGTCAGTGAACACTGAAGCTTTCTTT. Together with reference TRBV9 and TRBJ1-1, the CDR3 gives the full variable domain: DSGVTQTPKHLITATGQRVTLRCSPRSGDLSVYWYQQSLDQGLQFLIQYYNGEERAKGNILERFSAQQFPDLHSELNLSSLELGDSALYFCASSVAALSVNTEAFFGQGTRLTVV.

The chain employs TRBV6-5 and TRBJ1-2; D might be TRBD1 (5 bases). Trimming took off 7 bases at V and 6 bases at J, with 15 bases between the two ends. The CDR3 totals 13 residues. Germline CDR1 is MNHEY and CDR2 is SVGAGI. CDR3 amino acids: CASTNGGAHGYTF. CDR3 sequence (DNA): TGTGCCAGCACCAACGGCGGGGCACATGGCTACACCTTC.

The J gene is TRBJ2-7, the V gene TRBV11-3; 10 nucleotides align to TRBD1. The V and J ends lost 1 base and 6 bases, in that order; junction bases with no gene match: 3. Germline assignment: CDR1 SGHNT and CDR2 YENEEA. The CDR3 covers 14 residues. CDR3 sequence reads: CASSLGGTGAEQYF. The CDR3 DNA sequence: TGTGCCAGCAGCTTAGGAGGGACAGGGGCCGAGCAGTACTTC.

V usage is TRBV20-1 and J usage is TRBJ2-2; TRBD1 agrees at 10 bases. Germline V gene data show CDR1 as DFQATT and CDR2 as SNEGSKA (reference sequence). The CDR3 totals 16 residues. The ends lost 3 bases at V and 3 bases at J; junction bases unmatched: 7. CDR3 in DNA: TGCAGTGCTAGTACTTGGGGACAGGGGCACACCGGGGAGCTGTTTTTT. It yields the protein CSASTWGQGHTGELFF.

The CDR3 spells CASSLRIASSYEQYF. CDR3 nucleotide sequence: TGTGCCAGCTCACTTCGAATAGCGAGCTCCTACGAGCAGTACTTC. The J gene is TRBJ2-7, the V gene TRBV18; TRBD2 might be the D (5 bases). Germline CDR1 reads KGHSH; CDR2 reads LQKENI. This CDR3 contains 15 residues. Trimming stripped 4 bases from V and 0 bases from J, with 13 bases between.

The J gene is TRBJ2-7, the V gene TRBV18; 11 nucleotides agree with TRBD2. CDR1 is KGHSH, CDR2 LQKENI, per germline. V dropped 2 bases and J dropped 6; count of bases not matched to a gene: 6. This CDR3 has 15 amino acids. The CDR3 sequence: CASSPGLAGVFEQYF. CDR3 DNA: TGTGCCAGCTCACCAGGACTAGCGGGCGTTTTCGAGCAGTACTTC. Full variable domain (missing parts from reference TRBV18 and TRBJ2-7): NAGVMQNPRHLVRRRGQEARLRCSPMKGHSHVYWYRQLPEEGLKFMVYLQKENIIDESGMPKERFSAEFPKEGPSILRIQQVVRGDSAAYFCASSPGLAGVFEQYFGPGTRLTVT.

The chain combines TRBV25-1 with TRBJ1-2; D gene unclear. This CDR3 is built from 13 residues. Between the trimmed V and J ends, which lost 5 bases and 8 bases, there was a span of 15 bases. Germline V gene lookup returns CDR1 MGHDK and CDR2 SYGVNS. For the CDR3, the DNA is TGTGCCAGCAGTCGGGGAGCCCTATACGGCTACACCTTC. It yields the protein CASSRGALYGYTF.

Written as DNA, the CDR3 is TGTGCCAGCAGTCTGGGACAGGACTATGGCTACACCTTC. Translating it yields CASSLGQDYGYTF. The chain links TRBV6-5 to TRBJ1-2, with 8 bases lining up with TRBD1. The V segment lost 5 bases and the J segment 3 bases; nucleotides outside the gene matches: 2. This CDR3 region has 13 residues. Germline values: CDR1 MNHEY, CDR2 SVGAGI.

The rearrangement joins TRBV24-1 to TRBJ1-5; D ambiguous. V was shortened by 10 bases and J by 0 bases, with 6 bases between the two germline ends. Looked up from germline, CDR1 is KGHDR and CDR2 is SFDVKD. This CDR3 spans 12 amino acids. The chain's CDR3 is CATSGSNQPQHF. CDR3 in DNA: TGTGCCACTAGCGGTAGCAATCAGCCCCAGCATTTT.

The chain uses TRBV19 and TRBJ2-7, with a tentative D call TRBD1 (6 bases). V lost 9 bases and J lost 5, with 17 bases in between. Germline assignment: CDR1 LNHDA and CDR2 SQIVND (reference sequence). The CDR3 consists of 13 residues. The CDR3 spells CASSGQGFNEQYF. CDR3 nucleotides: TGTGCCAGCTCCGGGCAGGGGTTCAACGAGCAGTACTTC.

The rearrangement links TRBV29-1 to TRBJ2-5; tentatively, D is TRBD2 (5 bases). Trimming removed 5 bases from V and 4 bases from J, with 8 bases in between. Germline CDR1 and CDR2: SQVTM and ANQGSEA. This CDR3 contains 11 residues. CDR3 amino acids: CSVREPETQYF. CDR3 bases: TGCAGCGTTAGGGAGCCAGAGACCCAGTACTTC.

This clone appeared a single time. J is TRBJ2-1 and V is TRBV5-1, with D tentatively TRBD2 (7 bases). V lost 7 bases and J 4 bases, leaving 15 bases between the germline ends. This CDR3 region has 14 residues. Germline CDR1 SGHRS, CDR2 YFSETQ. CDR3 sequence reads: CASGEGGQYNEQFF. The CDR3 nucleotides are TGCGCCAGCGGGGAGGGGGGACAATACAATGAGCAGTTCTTC.

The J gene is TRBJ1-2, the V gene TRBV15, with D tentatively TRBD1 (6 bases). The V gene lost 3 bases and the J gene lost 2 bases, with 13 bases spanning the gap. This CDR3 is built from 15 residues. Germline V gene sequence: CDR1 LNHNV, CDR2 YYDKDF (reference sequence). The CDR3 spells CATSRGHRENYGYTF. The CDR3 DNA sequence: TGTGCCACCAGCAGGGGGCACAGGGAAAACTATGGCTACACCTTC.

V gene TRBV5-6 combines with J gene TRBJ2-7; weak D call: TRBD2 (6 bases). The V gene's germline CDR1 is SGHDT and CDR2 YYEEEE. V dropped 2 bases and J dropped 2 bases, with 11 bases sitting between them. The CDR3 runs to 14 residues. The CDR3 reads CASSFPGVPYEQYF. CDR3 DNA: TGTGCCAGCAGCTTTCCGGGAGTCCCCTACGAGCAGTACTTC.